The rows below give T cell receptor beta chains drawn from one sample of a study of cytomegalovirus exposure and HLA in healthy donors. Profiling relied on immunoSEQ multiplex PCR, and the TCRdb table lists in-frame clones only, not all of them. The table includes roughly 200,000 clones, roughly four fifths detected once. The specimen was PBMCs. The receptors were sampled from a man aged 50 or older in good health and CMV-seronegative. The CDR3 runs from the conserved cysteine through the conserved F or W.

>TRBV6-5|TRBJ2-2|14
CASSYEGDTGELFF
>TRBV7-2|TRBJ2-3|17
CASSAGQGARRADTQYF
>TRBV15|TRBJ1-6|17
CATSRKGGGTSNSPLHF
>TRBV12-5|TRBJ1-6|14
CASGLGAVNSPLHF
>TRBV5-1|TRBJ2-7|14
CASSLAGGTYEQYF
>TRBV5-4|-|15
CASSLGRERRYEQYF
>TRBV5-1|TRBJ2-3|14
CASSLGDLADTQYF
>TRBV6-1|TRBJ2-5|14
CASSVDSGRRTQYF
>TRBV7-9|TRBJ1-2|13
CASTATDRYGYTF
>TRBV19|TRBJ2-7|14
CASSIGRGNYEQYF
>TRBV7-9|TRBJ1-5|15
CASSDRGRGNQPQHF
>TRBV19|TRBJ1-5|13
CASSIWGDQPQHF
>TRBV19|TRBJ1-1|15
CASSIGGTGGAEAFF
>TRBV18|TRBJ2-1|19
CASSRGTGGLNPSYNEQFF
>TRBV7-9|TRBJ2-2|17
CASSLPTRGAATGELFF
>TRBV28|TRBJ1-1|13
CASSSGGVSEAFF
>TRBV7-2|TRBJ2-3|16
CASSLLGGGITDTQYF
>TRBV5-1|TRBJ1-5|15
CASTQGGAARVAQHF
>TRBV11-2|TRBJ2-3|13
CASSPPELVTQYF
>TRBV9|TRBJ2-6|19
CASSVALGLLTSGANVLTF
>TRBV18|TRBJ2-3|14
CASSPPTGTDTQYF
>TRBV9|TRBJ1-3|18
CASRPHAGTGSRGNTIYF
>TRBV13|TRBJ2-7|16
CASSPDPRGRFYEQYF
>TRBV12-5|TRBJ1-5|13
CASGSGGNQPQHF
>TRBV29-1|TRBJ1-2|11
CSGRQGYGYTF
>TRBV21-1|TRBJ2-7|17
CASSKGDRGNPLYEQYF
>TRBV18|TRBJ2-3|15
CASSPLAVGTDTQYF
>TRBV6-1|TRBJ2-2|15
CASSPTQQNTGELFF
>TRBV7-2|TRBJ2-7|15
CASSFSTSGTYEQYF
>TRBV5-4|TRBJ2-3|15
CASSLTSGGPDTQYF
>TRBV11-2|TRBJ2-7|16
CASSSSLAGGAYEQYF
>TRBV7-9|TRBJ2-2|14
CASSWFQGTGELFF
>TRBV4-3|TRBJ2-6|17
CASSQSRAGTGANVLTF
>TRBV6-5|TRBJ2-7|13
CASSLGTGPAQYF
>TRBV7-6|TRBJ2-1|11
CASTQFNEQFF
>TRBV25-1|TRBJ2-1|17
CASSEYPGSMYGNEQFF
>TRBV28|TRBJ2-1|15
CASSPGTSEYNEQFF
>TRBV9|TRBJ1-1|16
CASSVGTGGMNTEAFF
>TRBV9|TRBJ2-5|15
CASSVVGGPVETQYF
>TRBV21-1|TRBJ2-7|14
CASSYRDPRDEQYF
>TRBV6-1|TRBJ2-2|14
CASNRGPNTGELFF
>TRBV7-2|TRBJ1-1|15
CASSRATGGYTEAFF
>TRBV11-1|TRBJ2-1|12
CASSLRYNEQFF
>TRBV27|TRBJ2-4|16
CASSFDRALAKNIQYF
>TRBV19|TRBJ1-2|13
CASTPGQIYGYTF
>TRBV4-1|TRBJ2-1|17
CASSPGPLGSSYNEQFF
>TRBV19|TRBJ2-1|19
CASSPNRGSAGWAYNEQFF
>TRBV19|TRBJ1-2|14
CASSRVRGLFGYTF
>TRBV11-2|TRBJ2-5|15
CASSIQGAREETQYF
>TRBV7-8|TRBJ1-2|14
CASSPEFAGRGYTF
>TRBV6-6|TRBJ2-3|14
CASSLTRGTDTQYF
>TRBV19|TRBJ2-7|17
CASSRTSGRTGSYEQYF
>TRBV7-9|TRBJ2-5|11
CASGQQETQYF
>TRBV9|TRBJ1-4|15
CASREGGTENEKLFF
>TRBV7-2|TRBJ1-3|13
CASSVEGRNTIYF